The 9 T cell receptor beta chains in this list originate from one sample, sequenced in a study of blood T cell repertoires in COVID-19. Clones were sequenced by immunoSEQ multiplex PCR, and TCRdb holds only the in-frame ones, with some missing. This table has 15,000 to 20,000 clones, 85% to 95% appearing once. The sample taken for sequencing was peripheral blood. The receptors derive from a human donor in a cohort sampled during active COVID-19.

The V call is TRBV29-1, the J call TRBJ2-1; TRBD2 matches 12 bases. Germline-derived CDR1 and CDR2 are SQVTM and ANQGSEA. This CDR3 comprises 13 residues. V dropped 7 bases and J dropped 10; count of bases not matched to a gene: 8. CDR3 loop: CSAPSGRAAEQFF. The CDR3 DNA reads as TGCAGCGCCCCTAGCGGGAGGGCCGCCGAGCAGTTCTTC.

The V and J genes are TRBV30 and TRBJ1-5; D gene uncertain. Trimming removed 3 bases from V and 0 bases from J, with 9 bases in between. The length of the CDR3 is 14 residues. Germline V gene sequence: CDR1 GTSNPN, CDR2 SVGIG (reference sequence). Written as DNA, the CDR3 is TGTGCCTGGAGGGGCCAGAATAGCAATCAGCCCCAGCATTTT. It translates to CAWRGQNSNQPQHF.

The CDR3 loop is CASSLNRNRNEKLFF. The CDR3 coding sequence is TGTGCCAGCAGCCTTAACAGGAACCGTAATGAAAAACTGTTTTTT. The rearrangement uses TRBV7-2 and TRBJ1-4; a possible D gene is TRBD1 (5 bases). CDR3 size: 15 residues. Germline CDR1 SGHTA, CDR2 FQGNSA. With 5 bases removed from V and 4 bases from J, the gap between germline ends came to 14 bases.

This clone was seen once. V gene TRBV2 combines with J gene TRBJ1-4; TRBD1 matches 9 bases. CDR3 length: 16 residues. CDR1 SNHLY and CDR2 FYNNEI come from the germline V gene. V was pared by 5 bases and J by 5 bases, with 9 bases of the junction left unmatched. CDR3 nucleotide sequence: TGTGCCAGCAGTATCTTCCCCGGGACAGGGAATGAAAAACTGTTTTTT. It codes for CASSIFPGTGNEKLFF.

The chain links TRBV4-3 to TRBJ2-3, with 10 bases lining up with TRBD2. Trimming took 0 bases from V and 6 from J; bases not matched to a gene: 6. The CDR3 sequence is 16 residues long. Per germline, CDR1 LGHNA and CDR2 YSLEER. The CDR3 bases are TGCGCCAGCAGCCAAGATAGGGCTAGCGGGGGCGATACGCAGTATTTT. Translation gives CASSQDRASGGDTQYF.

The chain recombines TRBV14 with TRBJ2-3; D is perhaps TRBD2 (6 bases). Germline CDR1 is SGHDN and CDR2 is FVKESK. The V gene lost 4 bases and the J gene lost 1 base, with 9 bases spanning the gap. This CDR3 has 14 residues. The CDR3 sequence is CASSRTGGTDTQYF. In DNA form, the CDR3 reads TGTGCCAGCAGCCGGACGGGGGGCACAGATACGCAGTATTTT.

This clone came up a few times. The chain combines TRBV7-9 with TRBJ2-7; no reliable D call. Per the germline V gene, CDR1 is SEHNR and CDR2 is FQNEAQ (reference sequence). The CDR3 sequence is 13 residues long. V was shortened by 9 bases and J by 0 bases, with 12 bases between the two germline ends. The DNA for the CDR3 is TGTGCCAGTTCGCCCACCGGCTCCTACGAGCAGTACTTC. Translation: CASSPTGSYEQYF.

The CDR3 sequence is CATSEGQEIAGGADNEQFF. The CDR3 DNA reads as TGTGCCACCAGTGAGGGACAGGAGATAGCGGGAGGAGCGGACAATGAGCAGTTCTTC. The chain combines TRBV24-1 with TRBJ2-1, with 10 positions matching TRBD2. The CDR3 spans 19 residues. Germline CDR1 KGHDR, CDR2 SFDVKD. Trimming at V came to 4 bases and at J to 5 bases, leaving 16 bases not matched to a gene.

This chain joins TRBV24-1 and TRBJ2-4; 7 nucleotides align to TRBD2. CDR3 length: 16 residues. V was clipped by 3 bases and J by 5 bases; unmatched bases: 9. Germline assignment: CDR1 KGHDR and CDR2 SFDVKD. This chain's CDR3 is CATSDPPGRGENIQYF. CDR3 in DNA: TGTGCCACCAGTGATCCACCGGGCCGGGGGGAAAACATTCAGTACTTC.